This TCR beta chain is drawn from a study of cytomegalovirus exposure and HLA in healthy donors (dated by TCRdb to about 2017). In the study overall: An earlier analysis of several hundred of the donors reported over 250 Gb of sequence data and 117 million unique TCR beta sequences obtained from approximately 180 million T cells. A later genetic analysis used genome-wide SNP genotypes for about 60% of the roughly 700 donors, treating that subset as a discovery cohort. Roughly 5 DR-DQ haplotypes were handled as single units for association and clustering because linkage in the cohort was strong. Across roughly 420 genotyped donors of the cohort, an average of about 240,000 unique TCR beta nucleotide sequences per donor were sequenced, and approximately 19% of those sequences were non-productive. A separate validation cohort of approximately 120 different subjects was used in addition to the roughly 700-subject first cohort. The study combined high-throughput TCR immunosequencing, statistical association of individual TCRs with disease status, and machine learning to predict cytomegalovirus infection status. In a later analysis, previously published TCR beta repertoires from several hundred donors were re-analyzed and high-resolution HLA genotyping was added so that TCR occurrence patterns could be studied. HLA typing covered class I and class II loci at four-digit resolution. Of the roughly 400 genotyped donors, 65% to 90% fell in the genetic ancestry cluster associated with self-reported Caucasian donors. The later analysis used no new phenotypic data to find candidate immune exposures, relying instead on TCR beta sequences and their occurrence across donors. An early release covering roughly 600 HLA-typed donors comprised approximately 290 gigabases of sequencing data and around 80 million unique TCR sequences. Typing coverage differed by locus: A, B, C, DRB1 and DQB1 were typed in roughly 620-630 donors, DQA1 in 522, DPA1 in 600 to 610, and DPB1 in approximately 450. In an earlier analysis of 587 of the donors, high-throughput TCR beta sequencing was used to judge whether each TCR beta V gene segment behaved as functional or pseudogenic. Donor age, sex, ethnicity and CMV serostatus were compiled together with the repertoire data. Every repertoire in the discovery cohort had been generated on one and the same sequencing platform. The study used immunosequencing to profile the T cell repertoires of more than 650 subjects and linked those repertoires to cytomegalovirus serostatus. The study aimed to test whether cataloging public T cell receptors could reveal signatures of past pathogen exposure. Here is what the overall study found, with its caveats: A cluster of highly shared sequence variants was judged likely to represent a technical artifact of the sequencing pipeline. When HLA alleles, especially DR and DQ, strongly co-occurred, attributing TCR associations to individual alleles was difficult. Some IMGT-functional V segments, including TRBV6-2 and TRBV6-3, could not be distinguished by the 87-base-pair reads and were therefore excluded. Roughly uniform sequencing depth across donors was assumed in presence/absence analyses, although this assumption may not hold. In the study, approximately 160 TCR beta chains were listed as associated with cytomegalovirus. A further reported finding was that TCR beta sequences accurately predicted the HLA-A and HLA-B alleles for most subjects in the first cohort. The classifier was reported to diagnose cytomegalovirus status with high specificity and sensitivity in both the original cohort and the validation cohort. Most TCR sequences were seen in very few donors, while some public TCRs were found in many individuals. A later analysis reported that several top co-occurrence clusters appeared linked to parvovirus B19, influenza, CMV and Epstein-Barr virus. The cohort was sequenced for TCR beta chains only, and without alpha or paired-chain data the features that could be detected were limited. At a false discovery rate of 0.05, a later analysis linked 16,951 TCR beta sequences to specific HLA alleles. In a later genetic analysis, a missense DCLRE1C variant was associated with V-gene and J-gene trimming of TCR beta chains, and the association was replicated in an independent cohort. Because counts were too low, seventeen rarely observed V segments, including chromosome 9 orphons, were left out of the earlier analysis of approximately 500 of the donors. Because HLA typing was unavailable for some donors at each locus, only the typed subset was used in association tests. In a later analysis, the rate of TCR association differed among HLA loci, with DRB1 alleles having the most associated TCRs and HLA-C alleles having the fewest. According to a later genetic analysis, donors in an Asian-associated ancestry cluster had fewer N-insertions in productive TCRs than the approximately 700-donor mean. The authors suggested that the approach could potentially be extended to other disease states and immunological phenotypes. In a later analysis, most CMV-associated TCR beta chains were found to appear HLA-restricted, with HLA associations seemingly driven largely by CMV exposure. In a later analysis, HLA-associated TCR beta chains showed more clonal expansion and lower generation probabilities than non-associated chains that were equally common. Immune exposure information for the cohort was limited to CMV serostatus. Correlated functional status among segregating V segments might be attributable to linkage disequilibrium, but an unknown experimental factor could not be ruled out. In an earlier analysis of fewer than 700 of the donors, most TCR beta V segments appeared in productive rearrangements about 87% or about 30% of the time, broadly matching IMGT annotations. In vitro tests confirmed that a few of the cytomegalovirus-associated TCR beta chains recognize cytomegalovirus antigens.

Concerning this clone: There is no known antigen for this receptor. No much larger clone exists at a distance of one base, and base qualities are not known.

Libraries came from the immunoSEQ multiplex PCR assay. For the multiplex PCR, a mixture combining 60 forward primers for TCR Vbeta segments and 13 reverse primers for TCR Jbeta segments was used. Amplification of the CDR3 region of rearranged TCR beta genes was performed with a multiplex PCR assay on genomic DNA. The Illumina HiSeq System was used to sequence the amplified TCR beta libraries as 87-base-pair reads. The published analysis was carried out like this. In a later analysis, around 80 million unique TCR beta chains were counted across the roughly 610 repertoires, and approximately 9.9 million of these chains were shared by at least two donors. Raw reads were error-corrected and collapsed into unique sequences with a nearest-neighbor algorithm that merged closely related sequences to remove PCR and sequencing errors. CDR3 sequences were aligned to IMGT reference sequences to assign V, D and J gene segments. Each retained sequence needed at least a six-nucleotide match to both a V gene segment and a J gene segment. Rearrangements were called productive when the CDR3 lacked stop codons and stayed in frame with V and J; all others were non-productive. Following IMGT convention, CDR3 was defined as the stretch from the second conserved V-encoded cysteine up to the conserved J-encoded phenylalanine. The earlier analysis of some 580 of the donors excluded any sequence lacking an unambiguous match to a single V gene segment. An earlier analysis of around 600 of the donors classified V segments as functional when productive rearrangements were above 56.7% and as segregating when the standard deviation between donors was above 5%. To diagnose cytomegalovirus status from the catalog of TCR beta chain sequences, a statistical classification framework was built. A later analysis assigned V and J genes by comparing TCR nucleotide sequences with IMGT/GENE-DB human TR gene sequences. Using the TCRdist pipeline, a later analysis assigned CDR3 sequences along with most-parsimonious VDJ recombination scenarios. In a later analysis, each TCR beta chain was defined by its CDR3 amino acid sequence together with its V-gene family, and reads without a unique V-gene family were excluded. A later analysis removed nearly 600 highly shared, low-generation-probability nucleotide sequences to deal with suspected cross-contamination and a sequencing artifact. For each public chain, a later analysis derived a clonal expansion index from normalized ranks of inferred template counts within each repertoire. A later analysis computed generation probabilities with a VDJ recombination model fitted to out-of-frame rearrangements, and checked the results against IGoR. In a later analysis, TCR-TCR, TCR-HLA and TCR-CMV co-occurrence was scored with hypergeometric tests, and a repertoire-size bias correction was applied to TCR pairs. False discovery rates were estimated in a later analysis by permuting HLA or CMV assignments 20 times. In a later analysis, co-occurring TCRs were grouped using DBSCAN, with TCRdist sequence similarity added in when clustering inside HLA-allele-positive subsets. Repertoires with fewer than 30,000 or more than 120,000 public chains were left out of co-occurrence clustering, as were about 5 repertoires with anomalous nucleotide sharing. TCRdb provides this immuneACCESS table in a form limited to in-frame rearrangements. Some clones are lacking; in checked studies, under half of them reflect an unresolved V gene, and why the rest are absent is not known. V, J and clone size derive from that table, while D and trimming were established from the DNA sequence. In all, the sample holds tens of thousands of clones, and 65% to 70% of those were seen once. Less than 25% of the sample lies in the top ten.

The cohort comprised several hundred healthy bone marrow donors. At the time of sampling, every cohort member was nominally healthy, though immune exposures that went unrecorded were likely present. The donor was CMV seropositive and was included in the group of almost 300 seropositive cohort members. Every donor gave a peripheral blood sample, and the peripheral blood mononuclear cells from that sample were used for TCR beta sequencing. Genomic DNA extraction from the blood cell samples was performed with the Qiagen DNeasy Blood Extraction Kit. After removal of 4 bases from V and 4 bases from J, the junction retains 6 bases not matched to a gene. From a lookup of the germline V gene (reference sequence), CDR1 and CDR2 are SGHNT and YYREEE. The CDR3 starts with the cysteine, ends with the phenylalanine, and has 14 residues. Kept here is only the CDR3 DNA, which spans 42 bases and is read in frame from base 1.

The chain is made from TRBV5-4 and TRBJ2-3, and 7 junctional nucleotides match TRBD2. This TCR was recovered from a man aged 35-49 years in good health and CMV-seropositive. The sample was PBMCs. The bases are TGTGCCAGCAGCCCCTGGGGGGGTGCAGATACGCAGTATTTT. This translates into CASSPWGGADTQYF.